Each of the 18 T cell receptor beta chains below was sequenced from the same sample in a study of cytomegalovirus exposure and HLA in healthy donors. Only in-frame clones appear in the TCRdb table, and some are missing; sequencing was by immunoSEQ multiplex PCR. In the table there are 100,000 to 130,000 clones, approximately 85% of which are singletons. Sequencing input: PBMCs. Source of these receptors: a woman aged 18-30 years in good health and CMV-seronegative.

The J gene is TRBJ2-7, the V gene TRBV13, with 7 bases that match TRBD2. CDR3 length equals 13 residues. Germline CDR1 PRHDT, CDR2 FYEKMQ (reference sequence). With 5 bases clipped from V and 3 bases from J, the junction kept 4 bases outside the gene matches. The CDR3, as DNA: TGTGCCAGCAGCCAAGGCGGGGGCTACGAGCAGTACTTC. Amino acids: CASSQGGGYEQYF. Full variable domain (outside the CDR3, taken from reference TRBV13 and TRBJ2-7): AAGVIQSPRHLIKEKRETATLKCYPIPRHDTVYWYQQGPGQDPQFLISFYEKMQSDKGSIPDRFSAQQFSDYHSELNMSSLELGDSALYFCASSQGGGYEQYFGPGTRLTVT.

V usage is TRBV27 and J usage is TRBJ2-3, with 11 bases aligning to TRBD2. The germline V gene has CDR1 MNHEY and CDR2 SMNVEV (reference sequence). The CDR3 runs 15 residues. Trimming removed 0 bases from V and 6 bases from J; junction bases left unmatched: 2. The CDR3 spells CASSLSLAGADTQYF. The CDR3 nucleotides are TGTGCCAGCAGTTTATCACTAGCGGGGGCGGATACGCAGTATTTT.

The chain employs TRBV30 and TRBJ2-7; a possible D gene is TRBD1 (6 bases). Germline assignment: CDR1 GTSNPN and CDR2 SVGIG (reference sequence). V lost 2 bases to trimming and J lost 3 bases, with 20 bases between them. The CDR3 is made up of 16 amino acids. DNA of the CDR3: TGTGCCTGGAGTCCTTTTGTGGGGACATCTTTCTACGAGCAGTACTTC. Its protein is CAWSPFVGTSFYEQYF.

The chain employs TRBV13 and TRBJ1-1; D is unresolved. The CDR3 has 15 residues. Germline CDR1 PRHDT, CDR2 FYEKMQ (reference sequence). V lost 0 bases and J lost 7, with 15 bases in between. CDR3 in amino acids: CASSLGAGPLHEAFF. Here the CDR3 DNA reads TGTGCCAGCAGCTTAGGGGCTGGGCCGCTCCATGAAGCTTTCTTT.

This clone counts as medium-sized. The chain employs TRBV7-6 and TRBJ2-2; no clear D. V was pared by 5 bases and J by 5 bases, with 6 bases between. This CDR3 is 12 amino acids long. Looked up from germline, CDR1 is SGHVS and CDR2 is FNYEAQ. The CDR3, as DNA: TGTGCCAGCAGCCTATCAACCGGGGAGCTGTTTTTT. It specifies CASSLSTGELFF.

The V call is TRBV9, the J call TRBJ1-2, with 12 bases lining up with TRBD1. The CDR3 contains 16 residues. J lost 8 bases, V lost 3 bases, and 11 bases had no gene match. Germline CDR1 reads SGDLS; CDR2 reads YYNGEE. The CDR3 region has the DNA TGTGCCAGCAGCGCCCCAGGGACAGGGGGCTCGGAGGGCTACACCTTC. This codes for CASSAPGTGGSEGYTF.

The rearrangement joins TRBV2 to TRBJ1-5; the D gene is possibly TRBD1 (5 bases). This CDR3 comprises 14 residues. The germline V gene encodes CDR1 SNHLY and CDR2 FYNNEI. V was pared by 7 bases and J by 4 bases, with 14 bases between. The CDR3 protein is CASTPGWTNQPQHF. CDR3 DNA: TGTGCCAGCACTCCAGGGTGGACAAATCAGCCCCAGCATTTT.

The CDR3 DNA reads TGTGCCAGTAGTATCGCTCCACAGGGCTCACATTCAACTAATGAAAAACTGTTTTTT. Protein sequence: CASSIAPQGSHSTNEKLFF. V usage is TRBV19 and J usage is TRBJ1-4, with a tentative D call TRBD1 (6 bases). Germline assignment: CDR1 LNHDA and CDR2 SQIVND (reference sequence). The V and J ends lost 3 bases and 0 bases respectively, with 20 bases between them. The CDR3 length is 19 residues.

As for this clone: The same CDR3 is also encoded by other DNA sequences in this sample. The CDR3 DNA sequence: TGCGCCAGCAGCTCCTCGGGGGGCTCCTACAATGAGCAGTTCTTC. Translated, it gives CASSSSGGSYNEQFF. The rearrangement uses TRBV5-1 and TRBJ2-1; 7 bases align to TRBD2. The CDR3 has 15 amino acids. Germline trimming cut 3 bases from V and 0 bases from J; bases unmatched to any gene: 3. Germline CDR1 reads SGHRS; CDR2 reads YFSETQ.

This chain connects TRBV5-1 to TRBJ1-1, with 7 bases aligning to TRBD1. CDR1 is SGHRS and CDR2 is YFSETQ in the germline V gene. The CDR3 length is 13 residues. The V and J ends lost 4 bases and 8 bases, in that order; junction bases with no gene match: 8. The CDR3 region has the DNA TGCGCCAGCAGCCAGGACACAGGGGCCGAAGCTTTCTTT. It translates to CASSQDTGAEAFF.

V is TRBV19 and J is TRBJ1-1; D perhaps matches TRBD1 (6 bases). The CDR3 consists of 12 residues. V was cut by 10 bases and J by 5 bases, with 14 bases left in between. Germline values: CDR1 LNHDA, CDR2 SQIVND (reference sequence). The CDR3 bases are TGTGCCACCTATACGAGGGGGACTGAAGCTTTCTTT. It codes for CATYTRGTEAFF.

Only a few counts were recorded for this clone. V and J are TRBV19 and TRBJ1-2; no reliable D call. Trimming left V 3 bases short and J 8 bases short, with 10 bases between. The CDR3 runs 12 residues. Germline V CDR1 and CDR2: LNHDA, SQIVND (reference sequence). The CDR3 region is CASSIAAGGYTF. In nucleotides, the CDR3 is TGTGCCAGTAGTATTGCGGCGGGGGGCTACACCTTC.

Only a few counts were recorded for this clone. V and J are TRBV11-3 and TRBJ1-3, with TRBD1 matching over 10 bases. The length of the CDR3 is 19 residues. J was trimmed by 0 bases and V by 4 bases; bases with no gene match: 12. Looked up from germline, CDR1 is SGHNT and CDR2 is YENEEA. The CDR3 DNA is TGTGCCAGCAGCTACCCTTGGCGACAGGGGGCCCTCTCTGGAAACACCATATATTTT. This sequence encodes CASSYPWRQGALSGNTIYF.

The chain is built from TRBV29-1 and TRBJ2-3; TRBD2 agrees at 7 bases. The germline CDR1 and CDR2 sequences are SQVTM and ANQGSEA. The CDR3 totals 12 residues. V lost 3 bases and J lost 4; bases outside the gene matches: 1. The CDR3 is CSVDRGADTQYF. The CDR3 nucleotides are TGCAGCGTTGATCGGGGGGCAGATACGCAGTATTTT.

The chain uses TRBV4-1 and TRBJ1-4, with D unclear. The CDR3 totals 17 residues. Trimming cost V 0 bases and J 4 bases, with 15 bases left between them. CDR1 and CDR2 (germline): MGHRA, YSYEKL. This CDR3 reads CASSQEKAEEFNEKLFF. The CDR3 bases are TGCGCCAGCAGCCAAGAAAAGGCCGAGGAATTTAATGAAAAACTGTTTTTT.

Here the CDR3 reads CASRGEEAFF. The CDR3 region has the DNA TGTGCCAGCAGGGGCGAGGAAGCTTTCTTT. The chain uses TRBV2 and TRBJ1-1; D is undetermined. Trimming left V 6 bases short and J 8 bases short, with 7 bases between. The CDR3 extends over 10 amino acids. Germline values: CDR1 SNHLY, CDR2 FYNNEI.

This clone is a singleton in its sample. V is TRBV6-5 and J is TRBJ2-2; perhaps TRBD1 as D (6 bases). With 9 bases removed from V and 1 base from J, the gap between germline ends came to 15 bases. The CDR3 runs 15 residues. Germline V lookup: CDR1 MNHEY, CDR2 SVGAGI. The CDR3 region has the DNA TGTGCCAGTCATGCTGGGACACTGAACACCGGGGAGCTGTTTTTT. Encoded protein: CASHAGTLNTGELFF.

The rearrangement uses TRBV2 and TRBJ2-1, with a possible D match to TRBD1 (6 bases). Germline V gives CDR1 SNHLY, CDR2 FYNNEI. Trimming took off 2 bases at V and 4 bases at J, with 21 bases between the two ends. CDR3 length: 18 residues. Here the CDR3 reads CASSERQNTRGFYNEQFF. In DNA form, the CDR3 reads TGTGCCAGCAGTGAAAGGCAGAACACAAGGGGGTTTTACAATGAGCAGTTCTTC.